The 17 T cell receptor beta chains below were found in one sample sequenced in a study of cytomegalovirus exposure and HLA in healthy donors. The PCR used 60 Vbeta and 13 Jbeta primers. Produced via immunoSEQ multiplex PCR; TCRdb's table is partial and in-frame only. The sample carries about 140,000 clones, around 80% recorded once. Sequencing was carried out using PBMCs. All receptors come from a woman aged 55 to 70 in good health and CMV-seropositive.

This sequence joins TRBV18 and TRBJ2-7, with 9 nucleotides matching TRBD1. The germline V gene has CDR1 KGHSH and CDR2 LQKENI. V shed 3 bases, J shed 7 bases, and the junction held 7 bases outside the gene matches. This CDR3 has 14 amino acids. The CDR3 coding sequence is TGTGCCAGCTCACCCGTCCGGGACAGGGAAGAGCAGTACTTC. This gives the protein CASSPVRDREEQYF.

A word on this clone: At one of its ends the junction is not consistent with the germline gene, which may arise from a read error. The chain uses TRBV10-3 and TRBJ2-7; D not certain. Germline CDR1 reads ENHRY; CDR2 reads SYGVKD. The CDR3 contains 13 residues. Here the CDR3 reads CVISERRSYEQYF. CDR3 nucleotides: TGTGTCATCAGTGAGAGGCGGAGCTACGAGCAGTACTTC.

The chain employs TRBV6-5 and TRBJ2-7, with 8 nucleotides matching TRBD2. This CDR3 comprises 14 residues. J lost 5 bases, V lost 6 bases, and 9 bases had no gene match. The germline gives CDR1 MNHEY, CDR2 SVGAGI. The CDR3 loop reads CASSPGLARDEQYF. The DNA for the CDR3 is TGTGCCAGCAGCCCAGGACTAGCACGCGACGAGCAGTACTTC.

The J gene is TRBJ2-7, the V gene TRBV5-4, with 8 positions matching TRBD2. Germline V gives CDR1 SGHNT, CDR2 YYREEE (reference sequence). The length of the CDR3 is 15 residues. V shed 0 bases, J shed 7 bases, and the junction held 9 bases outside the gene matches. The CDR3: CASSLEAGEVGEQYF. The CDR3 nucleotides read TGTGCCAGCAGCTTGGAAGCGGGAGAAGTGGGGGAGCAGTACTTC. Full variable domain (missing parts from reference TRBV5-4 and TRBJ2-7): ETGVTQSPTHLIKTRGQQVTLRCSSQSGHNTVSWYQQALGQGPQFIFQYYREEENGRGNFPPRFSGLQFPNYSSELNVNALELDDSALYLCASSLEAGEVGEQYFGPGTRLTVT.

This clone appeared a single time. This chain joins TRBV7-8 and TRBJ2-7; unclear D gene. The V end was cut by 8 bases, the J end by 2 bases, with 10 bases between. Germline-derived CDR1 and CDR2 are SGHVS and FQNEAQ. CDR3 length: 12 residues. The CDR3 here is CASGGQTYEQYF. The CDR3 DNA follows: TGTGCCAGCGGCGGTCAAACCTACGAGCAGTACTTC.

The rearrangement uses TRBV28 and TRBJ1-1; 8 bases align to TRBD1. Per the germline V gene, CDR1 is MDHEN and CDR2 is SYDVKM. V gave up 4 bases and J gave up 0 bases; unmatched junction bases: 4. This CDR3 spans 15 amino acids. For the CDR3, the DNA is TGTGCCAGCAGTTACCCCAGGGGGCTGAACACTGAAGCTTTCTTT. Protein sequence: CASSYPRGLNTEAFF.

V gene TRBV28 combines with J gene TRBJ2-7, with D perhaps TRBD1 (6 bases). The CDR3 consists of 14 residues. The V gene lost 6 bases and the J gene lost 3 bases, with 15 bases spanning the gap. The germline V gene encodes CDR1 MDHEN and CDR2 SYDVKM. The CDR3 nucleotides are TGTGCCAGCAGCCGAACGACAGGACTCTACGAGCAGTACTTC. Translating gives CASSRTTGLYEQYF.

This chain joins TRBV12-5 and TRBJ2-2; D unresolved. Trimming pared 1 base from V and 3 bases from J, leaving 3 bases between. CDR1 LGHNT and CDR2 FRNRAP come from the germline V gene. The CDR3 spans 13 residues. This chain's CDR3 is CASGLGHTGELFF. The CDR3 DNA reads TGTGCTAGTGGTTTGGGGCACACCGGGGAGCTGTTTTTT. Full variable domain (outside the CDR3, taken from reference TRBV12-5 and TRBJ2-2): DARVTQTPRHKVTEMGQEVTMRCQPILGHNTVFWYRQTMMQGLELLAYFRNRAPLDDSGMPKDRFSAEMPDATLATLKIQPSEPRDSAVYFCASGLGHTGELFFGEGSRLTVL.

The J gene is TRBJ1-2, the V gene TRBV28; D call uncertain. V was clipped by 5 bases and J by 5 bases, with 6 bases between them. The CDR3 length is 11 residues. Germline CDR1 and CDR2: MDHEN and SYDVKM. CDR3 amino acids: CASSRSYGYTF. In DNA form, the CDR3 reads TGTGCCAGCAGTCGTAGTTATGGCTACACCTTC.

The chain carries TRBV5-1 and TRBJ2-3, with a possible D match to TRBD1 (6 bases). Germline lookup yields CDR1 SGHRS and CDR2 YFSETQ. V was pared by 3 bases and J by 1 base, with 9 bases between. The CDR3 runs 14 residues. The CDR3: CASSSAGGTDTQYF. CDR3 nucleotides: TGCGCCAGCAGCTCCGCAGGGGGCACAGATACGCAGTATTTT. Full variable domain (rest looked up from reference TRBV5-1 and TRBJ2-3): KAGVTQTPRYLIKTRGQQVTLSCSPISGHRSVSWYQQTPGQGLQFLFEYFSETQRNKGNFPGRFSGRQFSNSRSEMNVSTLELGDSALYLCASSSAGGTDTQYFGPGTRLTVL.

This clone has only one observation. J is TRBJ1-5 and V is TRBV28; the match to TRBD1 covers 7 bases. Germline CDR1 is MDHEN and CDR2 is SYDVKM. The CDR3 runs 15 residues. J lost 4 bases, V lost 5 bases, and 8 bases had no gene match. The CDR3 loop reads CASSVTGQSNQPQHF. DNA of the CDR3: TGTGCCAGCAGTGTTACGGGACAGTCAAATCAGCCCCAGCATTTT. Drawing the rest from reference TRBV28 and TRBJ1-5, the complete variable domain is DVKVTQSSRYLVKRTGEKVFLECVQDMDHENMFWYRQDPGLGLRLIYFSYDVKMKEKGDIPEGYSVSREKKERFSLILESASTNQTSMYLCASSVTGQSNQPQHFGDGTRLSIL.

On this clone itself: The junction departs from germline at one end; a sequencing error may be responsible. The V call is TRBV13, the J call TRBJ2-7; 7 bases line up with TRBD1. Germline V gene data show CDR1 as PRHDT and CDR2 as FYEKMQ (reference sequence). The CDR3 covers 15 residues. DNA of the CDR3: TGTGCCAGCAGCCTAGGGGACAGCTTACTCTACGAGCAGTACTTC. This gives the protein CASSLGDSLLYEQYF.

The CDR3, as DNA: TGCGCCAGCAGCTTGAGCGGGTCTTACAATGAGCAGTTCTTC. It translates to CASSLSGSYNEQFF. The J gene is TRBJ2-1, the V gene TRBV5-1, with D perhaps matching TRBD2 (6 bases). The germline V and J ends were trimmed by 1 base and 4 bases, with 9 bases remaining between them. Germline loops: CDR1 SGHRS, CDR2 YFSETQ. The CDR3 extends over 14 amino acids.

This clone was picked up one time. This chain links TRBV28 with TRBJ1-2; 9 bases fit TRBD1. Germline trimming cut 2 bases from V and 5 bases from J; bases unmatched to any gene: 6. The CDR3 loop spans 15 amino acids. Germline lookup yields CDR1 MDHEN and CDR2 SYDVKM. CDR3 region: CASSLGGQGTYGYTF. The CDR3 nucleotides are TGTGCCAGCAGTTTAGGGGGACAGGGAACGTATGGCTACACCTTC.

The chain couples TRBV7-9 to TRBJ1-2; TRBD1 is a possible D gene (5 bases). From germline, CDR1 is SEHNR and CDR2 FQNEAQ (reference sequence). The CDR3 has 16 residues. V lost 1 base, J lost 0 bases, and 12 bases lay in between. For the CDR3, the DNA is TGTGCCAGCAGCTTAGTTGGGGCAGAGACTAACTATGGCTACACCTTC. It is translated as CASSLVGAETNYGYTF.

In DNA, the CDR3 is TGTGCCAGCGGACTAAGGGGCTCCTACGAGCAGTACTTC. Its protein is CASGLRGSYEQYF. V usage is TRBV6-5 and J usage is TRBJ2-7; D may be TRBD2 (6 bases). Germline V lookup: CDR1 MNHEY, CDR2 SVGAGI. The CDR3 consists of 13 residues. The ends were cut back, 8 bases at V and 0 bases at J, with 11 bases in the middle.

The V call is TRBV30, the J call TRBJ1-1, with 8 bases matching TRBD1. V lost 2 bases to trimming and J lost 6 bases; unmatched junction nucleotides: 8. The CDR3 extends over 14 amino acids. Germline lookup yields CDR1 GTSNPN and CDR2 SVGIG (reference sequence). For the CDR3, the DNA is TGTGCCTGGAGTTACACCGGGACAGGACCTGAAGCTTTCTTT. Protein product: CAWSYTGTGPEAFF.